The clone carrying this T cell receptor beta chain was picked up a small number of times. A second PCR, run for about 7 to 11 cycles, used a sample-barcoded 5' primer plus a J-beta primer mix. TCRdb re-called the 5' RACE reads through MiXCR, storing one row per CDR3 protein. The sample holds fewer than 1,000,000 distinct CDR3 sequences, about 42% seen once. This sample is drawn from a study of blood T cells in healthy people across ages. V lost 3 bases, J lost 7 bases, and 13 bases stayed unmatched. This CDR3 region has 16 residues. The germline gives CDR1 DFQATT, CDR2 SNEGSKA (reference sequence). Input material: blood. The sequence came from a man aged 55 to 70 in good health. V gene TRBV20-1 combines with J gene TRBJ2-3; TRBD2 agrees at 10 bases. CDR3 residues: CSASIPGLAIANTQYF. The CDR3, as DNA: TGCAGTGCTAGTATACCGGGACTAGCGATTGCAAATACGCAGTATTTT.